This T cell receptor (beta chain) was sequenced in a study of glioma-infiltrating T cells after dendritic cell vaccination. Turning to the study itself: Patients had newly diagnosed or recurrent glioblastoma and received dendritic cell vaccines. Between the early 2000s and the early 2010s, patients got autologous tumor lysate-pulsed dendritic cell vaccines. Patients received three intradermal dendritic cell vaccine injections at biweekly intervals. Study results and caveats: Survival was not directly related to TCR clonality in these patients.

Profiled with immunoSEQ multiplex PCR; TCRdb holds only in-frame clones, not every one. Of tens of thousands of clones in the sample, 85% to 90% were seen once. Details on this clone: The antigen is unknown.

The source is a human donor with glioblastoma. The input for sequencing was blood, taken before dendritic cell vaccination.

CDR3: CASSSRVRTGELFF. CDR3 DNA sequence: TGTGCCAGCAGTTCCCGAGTCCGCACCGGGGAGCTGTTTTTT. This chain links TRBV28 with TRBJ2-2; no reliable D call. The V and J ends lost 4 bases and 4 bases respectively, with 10 bases between them. Germline V gene sequence: CDR1 MDHEN, CDR2 SYDVKM. The CDR3 runs 14 residues. The variable domain in full, completed from reference TRBV28 and TRBJ2-2, reads DVKVTQSSRYLVKRTGEKVFLECVQDMDHENMFWYRQDPGLGLRLIYFSYDVKMKEKGDIPEGYSVSREKKERFSLILESASTNQTSMYLCASSSRVRTGELFFGEGSRLTVL.